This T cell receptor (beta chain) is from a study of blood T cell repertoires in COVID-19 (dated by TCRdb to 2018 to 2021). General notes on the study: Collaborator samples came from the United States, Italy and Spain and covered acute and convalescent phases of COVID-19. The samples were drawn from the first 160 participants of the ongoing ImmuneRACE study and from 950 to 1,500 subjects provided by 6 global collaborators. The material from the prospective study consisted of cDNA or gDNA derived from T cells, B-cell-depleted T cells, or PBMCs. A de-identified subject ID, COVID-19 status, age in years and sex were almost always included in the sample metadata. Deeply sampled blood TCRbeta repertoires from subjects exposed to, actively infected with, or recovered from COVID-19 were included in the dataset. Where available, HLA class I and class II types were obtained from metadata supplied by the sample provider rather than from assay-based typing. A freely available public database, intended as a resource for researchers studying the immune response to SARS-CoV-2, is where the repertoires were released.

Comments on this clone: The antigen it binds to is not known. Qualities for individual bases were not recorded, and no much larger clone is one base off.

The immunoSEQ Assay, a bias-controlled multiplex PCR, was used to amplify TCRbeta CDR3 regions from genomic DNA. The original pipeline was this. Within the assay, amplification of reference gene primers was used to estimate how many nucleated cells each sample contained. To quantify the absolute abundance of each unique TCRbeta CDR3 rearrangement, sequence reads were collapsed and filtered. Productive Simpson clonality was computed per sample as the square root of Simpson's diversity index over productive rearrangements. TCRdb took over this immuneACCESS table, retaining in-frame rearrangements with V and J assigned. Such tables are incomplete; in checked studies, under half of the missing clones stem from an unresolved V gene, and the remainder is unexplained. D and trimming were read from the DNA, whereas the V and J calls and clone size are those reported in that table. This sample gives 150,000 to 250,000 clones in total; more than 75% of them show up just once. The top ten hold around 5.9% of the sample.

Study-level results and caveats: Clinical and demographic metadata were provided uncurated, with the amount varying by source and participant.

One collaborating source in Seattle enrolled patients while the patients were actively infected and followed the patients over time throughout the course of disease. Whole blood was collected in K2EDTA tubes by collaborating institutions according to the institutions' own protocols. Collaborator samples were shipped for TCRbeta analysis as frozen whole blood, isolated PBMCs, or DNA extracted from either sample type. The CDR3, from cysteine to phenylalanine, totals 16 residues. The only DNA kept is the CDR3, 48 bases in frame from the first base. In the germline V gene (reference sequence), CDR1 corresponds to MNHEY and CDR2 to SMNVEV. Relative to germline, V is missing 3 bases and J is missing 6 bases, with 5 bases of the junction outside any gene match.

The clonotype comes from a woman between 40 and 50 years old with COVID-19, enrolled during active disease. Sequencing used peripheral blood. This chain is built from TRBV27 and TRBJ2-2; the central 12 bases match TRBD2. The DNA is TGTGCCAGCAGTTTCCGGACTAGCGGGGACCCCGGGGAGCTGTTTTTT. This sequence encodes CASSFRTSGDPGELFF.